Following are 27 T cell receptor beta chains from one sample sequenced in a study of shared clonotypes between healthy human individuals. Only in-frame clones appear in the TCRdb table, and some are missing; sequencing was by immunoSEQ multiplex PCR. The table includes about a million clones, approximately 70% detected once. The sequenced material came from memory CD4+ T cells sorted from blood. Specified subset: CD45RA-negative fraction. Receptors were obtained from a man younger than 35 in good health.

This clone occurred many times. This sample includes further DNA sequences coding for the same CDR3. The rearrangement links TRBV5-1 to TRBJ1-1, with D possibly matching TRBD1 (5 bases). Trimming stripped 0 bases from V and 4 bases from J, with 10 bases between. Germline loops: CDR1 SGHRS, CDR2 YFSETQ. The CDR3 is 14 amino acids. DNA of the CDR3: TGCGCCAGCAGCTTGGCCCAGGGCGGCACTGAAGCTTTCTTT. Protein: CASSLAQGGTEAFF.

The V gene is TRBV30, the J gene TRBJ1-2; 8 bases agree with TRBD1. V lost 2 bases and J lost 5; bases outside the gene matches: 7. The CDR3 is 14 amino acids. Germline-derived CDR1 and CDR2 are GTSNPN and SVGIG (reference sequence). For the CDR3, the DNA is TGTGCCTGGAGTCGGGCAGGGGGCTATTATGGCTACACCTTC. Translated: CAWSRAGGYYGYTF.

J is TRBJ2-3 and V is TRBV30; D not resolved. Germline assignment: CDR1 GTSNPN and CDR2 SVGIG (reference sequence). The CDR3 runs to 10 residues. V was trimmed by 3 bases and J by 5 bases, leaving 3 bases between them. CDR3 bases: TGTGCCTGGAGGCGAGATACGCAGTATTTT. It translates to CAWRRDTQYF.

The rearrangement joins TRBV6-5 to TRBJ1-1; D call uncertain. The CDR3 runs to 15 residues. Germline V CDR1 and CDR2: MNHEY, SVGAGI. V lost 0 bases and J 1 base, leaving 9 bases between the germline ends. The DNA for the CDR3 is TGTGCCAGCAGTTACTCTTACACCGGGAACACTGAAGCTTTCTTT. It translates to CASSYSYTGNTEAFF.

V usage is TRBV18 and J usage is TRBJ1-5, with D tentatively TRBD1 (6 bases). CDR1 is KGHSH and CDR2 is LQKENI in the germline V gene. V was cut by 4 bases and J by 0 bases, with 10 bases left in between. The CDR3 sequence is 15 residues long. The CDR3 region is CASSQGQNSNQPQHF. The CDR3, as DNA: TGTGCCAGCTCACAAGGACAGAATAGCAATCAGCCCCAGCATTTT.

This clone was recorded a few times. This chain connects TRBV5-1 to TRBJ2-2, with D possibly matching TRBD2 (6 bases). The CDR3 runs to 14 residues. V gave up 8 bases and J gave up 4 bases, with 15 bases separating them. Germline-derived CDR1 and CDR2 are SGHRS and YFSETQ. CDR3 DNA: TGCGCCAGTTCCGGGGGAGATGGCACCGGGGAGCTGTTTTTT. The encoded protein is CASSGGDGTGELFF.

V and J are TRBV6-4 and TRBJ2-7; no definite D call. Germline-derived CDR1 and CDR2 are MRHNA and SNTAGT. The CDR3 runs 12 residues. Trimming removed 0 bases at V and 6 bases at J, with 6 bases between. Written as DNA, the CDR3 is TGTGCCAGCAGTGACTCCCCATCCGAGCAGTACTTC. Translating gives CASSDSPSEQYF.

For this clone: Other DNA sequences in this specimen translate into the identical CDR3. The chain couples TRBV19 to TRBJ1-2; D is undetermined. V lost 1 base and J 3 bases, leaving 6 bases between the germline ends. Germline CDR1 is LNHDA and CDR2 is SQIVND (reference sequence). This CDR3 is 13 amino acids long. The CDR3 bases are TGTGCCAGTAGTATAGGCACGGACTATGGCTACACCTTC. Amino acid sequence: CASSIGTDYGYTF.

The gene calls are TRBV5-4 and TRBJ2-2, with TRBD1 as a possible D gene (5 bases). Germline V lookup: CDR1 SGHNT, CDR2 YYREEE (reference sequence). The V gene lost 4 bases and the J gene lost 4 bases, with 14 bases spanning the gap. The length of the CDR3 is 15 residues. The CDR3 region is CASSAQEIVTGELFF. The CDR3 DNA reads TGTGCCAGCAGCGCACAGGAAATAGTCACCGGGGAGCTGTTTTTT.

The rearrangement uses TRBV6-1 and TRBJ2-5, with a weak D call TRBD2 (6 bases). The CDR3 spans 14 residues. Deletions cut 0 bases from V and 9 bases from J, with 14 bases between. CDR1 and CDR2 (germline): MNHNS, SASEGT. The CDR3 region is CASSEAGDGSPQYF. The CDR3 DNA reads TGTGCCAGCAGTGAAGCCGGTGACGGGAGTCCCCAGTACTTC.

CDR3 DNA: TGTGCCAGCAGTTCGGAGGCTGGGGCCAACGTCCTGACTTTC. Its translation is CASSSEAGANVLTF. The chain uses TRBV6-5 and TRBJ2-6; perhaps TRBD2 as D (5 bases). Germline V gene lookup returns CDR1 MNHEY and CDR2 SVGAGI. Trimming stripped 4 bases from V and 2 bases from J, with 6 bases between. The CDR3 extends over 14 amino acids.

The gene calls are TRBV5-1 and TRBJ2-3; 13 nucleotides line up with TRBD2. The CDR3 length is 16 residues. With V trimmed by 4 bases and J by 1 base, 3 bases remained unmatched. The germline CDR1 and CDR2 sequences are SGHRS and YFSETQ. The CDR3 DNA sequence: TGCGCCAGCAGCGGCGGACTAGCGGGAGGCACAGATACGCAGTATTTT. It encodes CASSGGLAGGTDTQYF. The full variable domain, rest sourced from reference TRBV5-1 and TRBJ2-3, is KAGVTQTPRYLIKTRGQQVTLSCSPISGHRSVSWYQQTPGQGLQFLFEYFSETQRNKGNFPGRFSGRQFSNSRSEMNVSTLELGDSALYLCASSGGLAGGTDTQYFGPGTRLTVL.

V is TRBV29-1 and J is TRBJ1-5, with a possible D match to TRBD1 (6 bases). This CDR3 has 15 residues. V was clipped by 5 bases and J by 3 bases, with 17 bases between them. Germline loops: CDR1 SQVTM, CDR2 ANQGSEA. CDR3: CSVLLSQGFNQPQHF. The CDR3 nucleotides read TGCAGCGTTCTCCTCTCTCAGGGGTTCAATCAGCCCCAGCATTTT.

Regarding this clone: A read error is possible here, since a much larger clone lies one base away. The chain links TRBV7-2 to TRBJ2-3, with TRBD1 identical over 10 bases. Germline V CDR1 and CDR2: SGHTA, FQGNSA. V lost 1 base, J lost 1 base, and 2 bases stayed unmatched. The CDR3 sequence is 16 residues long. The CDR3 DNA reads TGTGCCAGCAGCTTAGGGGGGACAGGGGGCACAGATACGCAGTATTTT. Translating gives CASSLGGTGGTDTQYF.

In its sample, this clone was seen a few times. The chain joins TRBV9 to TRBJ1-3; TRBD1 is a possible D gene (5 bases). With 4 bases removed from V and 4 bases from J, the gap between germline ends came to 18 bases. Germline V gene sequence: CDR1 SGDLS, CDR2 YYNGEE. The CDR3 has 16 amino acids. The chain's CDR3 is CASSLGVIGVGNTIYF. The DNA of the CDR3 is TGTGCCAGCAGCCTAGGGGTCATAGGGGTCGGAAACACCATATATTTT.

DNA of the CDR3: TGTGCCAGCTCCCAATCTTTGGGACAGGGGAGTACCGGGGAGCTGTTTTTT. The encoded protein is CASSQSLGQGSTGELFF. This sequence joins TRBV18 and TRBJ2-2; TRBD1 matches at 10 bases. The CDR3 is 17 amino acids. After removal of 6 bases from V and 5 bases from J, the junction contained 12 bases not matched to a gene. Germline CDR1 and CDR2: KGHSH and LQKENI.

The chain employs TRBV6-6 and TRBJ1-2; TRBD1 might be the D (5 bases). This CDR3 contains 13 residues. The V end was cut by 2 bases, the J end by 6 bases, with 10 bases between. Germline CDR1 MNHNY, CDR2 SVGAGI (reference sequence). The CDR3 sequence: CASSYPQGDGYTF. In nucleotides, the CDR3 is TGTGCCAGCAGTTACCCGCAGGGAGATGGCTACACCTTC.

J is TRBJ2-5 and V is TRBV10-3, with 7 bases identical to TRBD2. The CDR3 contains 12 residues. V trimming: 10 bases; J trimming: 5 bases; junction bases outside the gene matches: 7. Looked up from germline, CDR1 is ENHRY and CDR2 is SYGVKD. CDR3 sequence reads: CATSGGLETQYF. For the CDR3, the DNA is TGTGCCACCTCGGGAGGCTTGGAGACCCAGTACTTC.

This clone has just a few counts. This sequence joins TRBV30 and TRBJ1-5, with D possibly being TRBD1 (6 bases). This CDR3 is built from 16 residues. Germline CDR1 is GTSNPN and CDR2 is SVGIG (reference sequence). V was pared by 0 bases and J by 2 bases, with 14 bases between. The CDR3 region is CAWSVGALIGNQPQHF. The CDR3 DNA is TGTGCCTGGAGTGTGGGGGCCTTGATCGGCAATCAGCCCCAGCATTTT.

Turning to this clone: Other DNA sequences from this sample encode an identical CDR3 as well. V usage is TRBV5-1 and J usage is TRBJ1-1; a possible D gene is TRBD1 (5 bases). The CDR3 spans 14 residues. Trimming removed 0 bases from V and 5 bases from J, with 11 bases in between. Germline CDR1 reads SGHRS; CDR2 reads YFSETQ. This chain's CDR3 is CASSLEAGRTEAFF. The CDR3 DNA is TGCGCCAGCAGCTTGGAAGCAGGGCGGACTGAAGCTTTCTTT.

V gene TRBV5-1 combines with J gene TRBJ2-7, with 7 bases that match TRBD2. The CDR3 loop spans 14 amino acids. CDR1 SGHRS and CDR2 YFSETQ come from the germline V gene. The V and J ends lost 0 bases and 3 bases, in that order; junction bases with no gene match: 3. The CDR3: CASSLGAGVYEQYF. As DNA, the CDR3 is TGCGCCAGCAGCTTGGGGGCGGGAGTCTACGAGCAGTACTTC.

V gene TRBV5-1 combines with J gene TRBJ2-1; D possibly corresponds to TRBD1 (5 bases). V lost 3 bases to trimming and J lost 0 bases, with 16 bases between them. CDR1 is SGHRS, CDR2 YFSETQ, per germline. This CDR3 spans 17 amino acids. The CDR3 protein is CASSSSLRALSYNEQFF. CDR3 bases: TGCGCCAGCAGCTCAAGCCTCAGGGCTCTCTCCTACAATGAGCAGTTCTTC.

The chain carries TRBV18 and TRBJ1-5; D is unclear. Germline V gives CDR1 KGHSH, CDR2 LQKENI. V was cut by 1 base and J by 1 base, with 5 bases left in between. This CDR3 has 14 residues. The CDR3 region is CASSPQRSNQPQHF. In DNA, the CDR3 is TGTGCCAGCTCACCACAGAGGAGCAATCAGCCCCAGCATTTT.

J is TRBJ2-7 and V is TRBV29-1; 7 positions agree with TRBD1. Looked up from germline, CDR1 is SQVTM and CDR2 is ANQGSEA. This CDR3 has 12 amino acids. J was trimmed by 4 bases and V by 4 bases; bases with no gene match: 4. In DNA form, the CDR3 reads TGCAGCGTTGGACAGGGACAGTACGAGCAGTACTTC. This codes for CSVGQGQYEQYF.

This clone turned up a few times. The V and J genes are TRBV19 and TRBJ2-2, with TRBD2 as a possible D gene (7 bases). Germline V gene lookup returns CDR1 LNHDA and CDR2 SQIVND (reference sequence). Deletions cut 7 bases from V and 4 bases from J, with 16 bases between. This CDR3 has 15 residues. CDR3 loop: CASMGGLASTGELFF. The CDR3 bases are TGTGCCAGTATGGGGGGGCTAGCGAGCACCGGGGAGCTGTTTTTT.

The rearrangement joins TRBV14 to TRBJ2-2; D is possibly TRBD2 (6 bases). The CDR3 sequence is 13 residues long. Germline-derived CDR1 and CDR2 are SGHDN and FVKESK. The V end lost 2 bases, the J end lost 6 bases, and 7 bases lay between the germline ends. The CDR3 sequence: CASSQREAGELFF. The CDR3 DNA reads as TGTGCCAGCAGCCAAAGGGAGGCCGGGGAGCTGTTTTTT.

The V call is TRBV10-3, the J call TRBJ1-4; 7 positions agree with TRBD1. The CDR3 length is 15 residues. The germline V gene encodes CDR1 ENHRY and CDR2 SYGVKD. J lost 5 bases, V lost 10 bases, and 13 bases had no gene match. The CDR3 loop is CANECLAGQNEKLFF. The DNA for the CDR3 is TGTGCCAACGAGTGCCTGGCGGGACAGAATGAAAAACTGTTTTTT.